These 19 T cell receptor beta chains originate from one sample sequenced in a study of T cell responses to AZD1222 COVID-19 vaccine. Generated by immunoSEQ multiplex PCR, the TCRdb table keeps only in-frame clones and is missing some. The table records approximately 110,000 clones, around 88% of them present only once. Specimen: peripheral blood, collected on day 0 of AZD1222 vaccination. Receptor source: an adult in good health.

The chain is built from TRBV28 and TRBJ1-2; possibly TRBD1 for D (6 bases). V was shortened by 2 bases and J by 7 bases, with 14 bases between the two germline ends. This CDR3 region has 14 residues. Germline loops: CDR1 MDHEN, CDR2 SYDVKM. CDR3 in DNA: TGTGCCAGCAGTTTAGCCCGGGGGCAGGCTGGCTACACCTTC. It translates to CASSLARGQAGYTF.

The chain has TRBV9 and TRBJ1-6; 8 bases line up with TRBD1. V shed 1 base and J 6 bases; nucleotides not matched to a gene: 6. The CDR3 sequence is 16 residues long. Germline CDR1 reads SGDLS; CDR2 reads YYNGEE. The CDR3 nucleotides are TGTGCCAGCAGCGTAACATCAGGGGGCGTTAATTCACCCCTCCACTTT. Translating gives CASSVTSGGVNSPLHF. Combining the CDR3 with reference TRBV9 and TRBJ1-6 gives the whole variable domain DSGVTQTPKHLITATGQRVTLRCSPRSGDLSVYWYQQSLDQGLQFLIQYYNGEERAKGNILERFSAQQFPDLHSELNLSSLELGDSALYFCASSVTSGGVNSPLHFGNGTRLTVT.

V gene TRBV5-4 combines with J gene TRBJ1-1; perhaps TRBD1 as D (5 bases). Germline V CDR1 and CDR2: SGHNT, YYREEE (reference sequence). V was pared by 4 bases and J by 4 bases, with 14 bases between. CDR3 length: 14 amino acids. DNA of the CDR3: TGTGCCAGCAGCGCCCGCGGGGGGATCACTGAAGCTTTCTTT. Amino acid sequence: CASSARGGITEAFF.

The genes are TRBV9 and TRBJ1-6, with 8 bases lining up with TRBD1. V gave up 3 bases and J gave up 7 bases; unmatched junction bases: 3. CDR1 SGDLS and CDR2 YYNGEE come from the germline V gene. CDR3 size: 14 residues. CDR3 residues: CASSGTGLNSPLHF. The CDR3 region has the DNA TGTGCCAGCAGCGGGACAGGGTTAAATTCACCCCTCCACTTT.

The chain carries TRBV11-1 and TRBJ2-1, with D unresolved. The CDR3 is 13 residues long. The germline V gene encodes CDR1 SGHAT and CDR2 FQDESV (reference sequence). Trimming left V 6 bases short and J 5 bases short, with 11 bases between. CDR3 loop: CASSPGPNNEQFF. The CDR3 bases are TGTGCCAGCAGTCCGGGCCCTAACAATGAGCAGTTCTTC. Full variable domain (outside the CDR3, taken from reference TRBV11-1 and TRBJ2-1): EAEVAQSPRYKITEKSQAVAFWCDPISGHATLYWYRQILGQGPELLVQFQDESVVDDSQLPKDRFSAERLKGVDSTLKIQPAELGDSAMYLCASSPGPNNEQFFGPGTRLTVL.

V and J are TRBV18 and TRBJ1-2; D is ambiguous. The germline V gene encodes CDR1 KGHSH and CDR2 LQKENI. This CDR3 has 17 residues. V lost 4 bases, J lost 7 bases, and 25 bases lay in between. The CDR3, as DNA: TGTGCCAGCTCACATGAGGCCCTCGTGGGCGCGATAACTGGCTACACCTTC. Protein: CASSHEALVGAITGYTF. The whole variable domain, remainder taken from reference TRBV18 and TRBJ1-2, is NAGVMQNPRHLVRRRGQEARLRCSPMKGHSHVYWYRQLPEEGLKFMVYLQKENIIDESGMPKERFSAEFPKEGPSILRIQQVVRGDSAAYFCASSHEALVGAITGYTFGSGTRLTVV.

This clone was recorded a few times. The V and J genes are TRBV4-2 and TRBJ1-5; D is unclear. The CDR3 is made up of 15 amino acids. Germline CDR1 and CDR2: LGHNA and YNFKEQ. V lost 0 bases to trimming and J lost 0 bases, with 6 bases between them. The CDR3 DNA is TGTGCCAGCAGCCAAGATAGGTTTAGCAATCAGCCCCAGCATTTT. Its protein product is CASSQDRFSNQPQHF.

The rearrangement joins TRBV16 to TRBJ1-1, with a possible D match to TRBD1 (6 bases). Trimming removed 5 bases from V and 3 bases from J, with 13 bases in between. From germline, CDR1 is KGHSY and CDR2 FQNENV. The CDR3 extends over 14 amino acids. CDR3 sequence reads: CASSGWDTYTEAFF. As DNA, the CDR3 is TGTGCCAGCAGCGGTTGGGACACCTACACTGAAGCTTTCTTT.

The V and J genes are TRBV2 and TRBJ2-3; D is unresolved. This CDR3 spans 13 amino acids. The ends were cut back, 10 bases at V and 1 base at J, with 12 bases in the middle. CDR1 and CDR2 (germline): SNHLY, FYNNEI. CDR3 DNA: TGTGCCACTGGATGGGTTGGCACAGATACGCAGTATTTT. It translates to CATGWVGTDTQYF.

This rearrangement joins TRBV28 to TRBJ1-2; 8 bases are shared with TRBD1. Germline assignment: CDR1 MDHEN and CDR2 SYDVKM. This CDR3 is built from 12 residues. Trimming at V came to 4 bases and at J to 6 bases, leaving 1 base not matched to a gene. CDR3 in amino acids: CASSSTGDGYTF. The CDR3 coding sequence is TGTGCCAGCAGTTCGACAGGGGATGGCTACACCTTC.

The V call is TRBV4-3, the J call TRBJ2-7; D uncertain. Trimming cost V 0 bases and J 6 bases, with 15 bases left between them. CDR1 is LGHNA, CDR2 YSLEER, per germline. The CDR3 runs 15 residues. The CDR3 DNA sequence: TGCGCCAGCAGCCAAGATCCAGGTATAGTCAGCGAGCAGTACTTC. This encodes CASSQDPGIVSEQYF.

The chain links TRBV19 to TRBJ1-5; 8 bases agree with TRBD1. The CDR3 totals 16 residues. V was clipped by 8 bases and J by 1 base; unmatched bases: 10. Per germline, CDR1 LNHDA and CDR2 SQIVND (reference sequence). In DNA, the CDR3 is TGTGCCAGTTCTCAAGGCAGGGGGCTAAGCAATCAGCCCCAGCATTTT. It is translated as CASSQGRGLSNQPQHF.

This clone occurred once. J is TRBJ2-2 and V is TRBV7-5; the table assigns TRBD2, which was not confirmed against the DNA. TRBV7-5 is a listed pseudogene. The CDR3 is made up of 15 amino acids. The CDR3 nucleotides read TGTGCCAGAAGCTTAAGAGGGAGGGGGACCGGGGAGCTGTTTTTT. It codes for CARSLRGRGTGELFF.

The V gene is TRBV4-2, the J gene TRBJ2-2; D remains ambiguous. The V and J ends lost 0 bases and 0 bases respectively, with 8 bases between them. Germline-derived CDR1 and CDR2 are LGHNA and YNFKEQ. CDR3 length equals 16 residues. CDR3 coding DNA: TGTGCCAGCAGCCAAGAAGTTCGGGCGAACACCGGGGAGCTGTTTTTT. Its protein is CASSQEVRANTGELFF.

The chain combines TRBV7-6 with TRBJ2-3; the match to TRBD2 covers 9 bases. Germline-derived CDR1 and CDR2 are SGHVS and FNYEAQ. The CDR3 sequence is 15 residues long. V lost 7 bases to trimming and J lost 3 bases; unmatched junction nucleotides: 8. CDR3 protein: CASTLGGGATDTQYF. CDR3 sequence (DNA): TGTGCCAGCACCTTGGGCGGGGGGGCGACAGATACGCAGTATTTT.

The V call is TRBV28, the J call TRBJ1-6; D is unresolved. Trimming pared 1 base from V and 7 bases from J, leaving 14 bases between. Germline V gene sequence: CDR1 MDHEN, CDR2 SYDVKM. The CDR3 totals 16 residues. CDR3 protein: CASSLLIWAGNSPLHF. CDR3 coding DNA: TGTGCCAGCAGTTTATTGATTTGGGCAGGCAATTCACCCCTCCACTTT.

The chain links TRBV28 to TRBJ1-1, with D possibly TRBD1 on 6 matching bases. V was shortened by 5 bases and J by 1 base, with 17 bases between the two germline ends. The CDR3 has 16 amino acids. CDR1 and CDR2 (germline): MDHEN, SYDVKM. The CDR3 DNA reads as TGTGCCAGCAGTATCACCCCGGGACACCCGAACACTGAAGCTTTCTTT. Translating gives CASSITPGHPNTEAFF. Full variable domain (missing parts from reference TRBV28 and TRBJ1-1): DVKVTQSSRYLVKRTGEKVFLECVQDMDHENMFWYRQDPGLGLRLIYFSYDVKMKEKGDIPEGYSVSREKKERFSLILESASTNQTSMYLCASSITPGHPNTEAFFGQGTRLTVV.

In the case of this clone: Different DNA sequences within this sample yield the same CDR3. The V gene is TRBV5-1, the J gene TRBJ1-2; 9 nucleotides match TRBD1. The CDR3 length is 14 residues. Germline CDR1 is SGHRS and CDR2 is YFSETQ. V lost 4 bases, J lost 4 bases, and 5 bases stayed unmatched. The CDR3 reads CASSQGQGGYGYTF. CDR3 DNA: TGCGCCAGCAGCCAGGGACAGGGCGGCTATGGCTACACCTTC. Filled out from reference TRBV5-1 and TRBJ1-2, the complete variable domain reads KAGVTQTPRYLIKTRGQQVTLSCSPISGHRSVSWYQQTPGQGLQFLFEYFSETQRNKGNFPGRFSGRQFSNSRSEMNVSTLELGDSALYLCASSQGQGGYGYTFGSGTRLTVV.

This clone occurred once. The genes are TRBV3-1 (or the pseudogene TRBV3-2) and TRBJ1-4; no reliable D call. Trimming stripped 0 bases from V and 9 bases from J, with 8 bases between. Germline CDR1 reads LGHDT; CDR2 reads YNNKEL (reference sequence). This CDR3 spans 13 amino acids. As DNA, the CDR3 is TGTGCCAGCAGCCAAGAGTGGGCCCAAAAACTGTTTTTT. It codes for CASSQEWAQKLFF.